The sequence of this T cell receptor (beta chain) was determined in a study of CDR3 diversity in severe acne. In its sample, this clonotype was seen many times. MiXCR was run by TCRdb on the PCR reads, yielding one entry per CDR3 protein. The data contain tens of thousands of distinct CDR3 sequences, under 60% of them singletons. Trimming stripped 0 bases from V and 3 bases from J, with 9 bases between. Germline V gene sequence: CDR1 MGHRA, CDR2 YSYEKL. This CDR3 region has 14 residues. V and J are TRBV4-1 and TRBJ2-7; D uncertain. Input material: blood. The clonotype comes from a male donor in good health, without acne. The CDR3 region is CASSQDAENYEQYF. The CDR3 coding sequence is TGCGCCAGCAGCCAAGACGCGGAGAACTACGAGCAGTACTTC.